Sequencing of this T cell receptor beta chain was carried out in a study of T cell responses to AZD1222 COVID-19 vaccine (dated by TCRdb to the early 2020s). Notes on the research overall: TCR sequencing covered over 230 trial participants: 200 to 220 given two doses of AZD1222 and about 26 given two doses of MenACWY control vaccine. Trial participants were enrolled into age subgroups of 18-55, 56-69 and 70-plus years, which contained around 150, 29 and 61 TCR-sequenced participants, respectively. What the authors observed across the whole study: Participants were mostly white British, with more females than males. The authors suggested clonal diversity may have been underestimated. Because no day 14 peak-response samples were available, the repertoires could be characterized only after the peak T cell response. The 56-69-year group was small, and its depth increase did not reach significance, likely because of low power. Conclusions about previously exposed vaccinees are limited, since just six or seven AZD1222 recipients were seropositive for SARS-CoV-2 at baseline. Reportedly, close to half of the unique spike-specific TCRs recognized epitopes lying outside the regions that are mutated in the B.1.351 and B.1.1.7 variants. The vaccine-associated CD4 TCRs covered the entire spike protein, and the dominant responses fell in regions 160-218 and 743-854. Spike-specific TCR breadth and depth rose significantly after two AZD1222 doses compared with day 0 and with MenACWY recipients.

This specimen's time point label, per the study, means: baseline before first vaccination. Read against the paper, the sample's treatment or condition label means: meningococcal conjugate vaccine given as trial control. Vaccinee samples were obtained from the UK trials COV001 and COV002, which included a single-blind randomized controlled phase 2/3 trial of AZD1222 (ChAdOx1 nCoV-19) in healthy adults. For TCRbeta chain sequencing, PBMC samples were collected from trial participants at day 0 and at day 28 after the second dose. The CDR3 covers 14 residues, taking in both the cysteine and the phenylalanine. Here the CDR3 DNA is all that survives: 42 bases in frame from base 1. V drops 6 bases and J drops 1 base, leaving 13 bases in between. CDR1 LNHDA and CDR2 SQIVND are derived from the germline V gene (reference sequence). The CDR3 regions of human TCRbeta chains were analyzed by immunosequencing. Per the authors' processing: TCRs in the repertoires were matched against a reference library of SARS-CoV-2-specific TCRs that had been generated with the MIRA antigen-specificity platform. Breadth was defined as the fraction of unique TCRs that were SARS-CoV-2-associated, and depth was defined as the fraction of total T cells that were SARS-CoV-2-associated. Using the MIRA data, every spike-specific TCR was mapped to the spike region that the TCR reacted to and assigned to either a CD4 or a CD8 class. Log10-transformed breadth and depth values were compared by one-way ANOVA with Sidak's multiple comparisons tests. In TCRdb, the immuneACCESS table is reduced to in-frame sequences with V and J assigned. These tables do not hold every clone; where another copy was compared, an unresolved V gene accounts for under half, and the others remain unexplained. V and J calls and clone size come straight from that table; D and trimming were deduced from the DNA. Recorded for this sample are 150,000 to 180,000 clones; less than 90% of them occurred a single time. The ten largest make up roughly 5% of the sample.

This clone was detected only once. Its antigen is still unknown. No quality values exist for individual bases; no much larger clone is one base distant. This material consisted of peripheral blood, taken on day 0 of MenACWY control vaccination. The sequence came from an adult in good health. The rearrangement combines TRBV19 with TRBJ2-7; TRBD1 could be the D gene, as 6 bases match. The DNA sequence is TGTGCCAGTAGCTACGGGACATCATCCTACGAGCAGTACTTC. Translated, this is CASSYGTSSYEQYF. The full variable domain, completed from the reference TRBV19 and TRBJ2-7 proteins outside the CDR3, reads DGGITQSPKYLFRKEGQNVTLSCEQNLNHDAMYWYRQDPGQGLRLIYYSQIVNDFQKGDIAEGYSVSREKKESFPLTVTSAQKNPTAFYLCASSYGTSSYEQYFGPGTRLTVT.